A selection of T cell receptor beta chains follows, all from one sample in a study of cytomegalovirus exposure and HLA in healthy donors. Clones were read by immunoSEQ multiplex PCR, and TCRdb kept only the in-frame ones, dropping some. The profile covers approximately 150,000 clones, with under 85% appearing a single time and over 4% taken by the ten largest. Sequencing used PBMCs. The origin of the receptors is a middle-aged man in good health and CMV-seropositive. CDR3s include the opening cysteine and the closing phenylalanine or tryptophan. D genes are given only for firm matches. Part of the rows lack a size; the others show once, few, many or a class for expanded clones.

j_call,d_call,v_call,clone_size,cdr3_aa,cdr3_nt
TRBJ2-7,TRBD2,TRBV19,NA,CASSPGTIYEQYF,TGTGCCAGTAGTCCGGGGACTATCTACGAGCAGTACTTC
TRBJ2-5,TRBD1,TRBV9,NA,CASSGGTADGGTQYF,TGTGCCAGCAGCGGGGGGACAGCCGATGGGGGGACCCAGTACTTC
TRBJ2-1,TRBD2,TRBV15,NA,CATSMGASGRDEQFF,TGTGCCACCAGCATGGGGGCTAGCGGGAGGGATGAGCAGTTCTTC
TRBJ2-3,TRBD2,TRBV10-3,NA,CAISLASTSGGASDTQYF,TGTGCCATCAGTCTGGCCTCGACTAGCGGGGGGGCGTCAGATACGCAGTATTTT
TRBJ2-7,NA,TRBV2,NA,CASSPTGQLIYEQYF,TGTGCCAGCAGCCCTACCGGACAATTAATCTACGAGCAGTACTTC
TRBJ1-1,TRBD1,TRBV7-9,NA,CSSRGGQRNTEAFF,TGTTCCAGCAGGGGGGGACAGAGGAACACTGAAGCTTTCTTT
TRBJ2-3,TRBD1,TRBV18,NA,CASSPGQGADTQYF,TGTGCCAGCTCCCCCGGACAGGGGGCAGATACGCAGTATTTT
TRBJ1-1,TRBD1,TRBV29-1,NA,CSVVGQGVNTEAFF,TGCAGCGTTGTCGGACAGGGGGTGAACACTGAAGCTTTCTTT
TRBJ2-1,NA,TRBV7-3,once,CASSLDWSREQFF,TGTGCCAGCAGCTTAGATTGGTCTAGGGAGCAGTTCTTC
TRBJ1-5,NA,TRBV11-2,few,CASSLDGRRDQPQHF,TGTGCCAGCAGCTTAGATGGGCGGAGGGACCAGCCCCAGCATTTT
TRBJ2-1,TRBD2,TRBV5-1,NA,CASSPSSGGANEQFF,TGCGCCAGCAGCCCGTCTAGCGGGGGGGCCAATGAGCAGTTCTTC
TRBJ2-7,TRBD1,TRBV19,NA,CASSVEKTGAIYEQYF,TGTGCCAGTAGTGTTGAAAAGACAGGGGCCATCTACGAGCAGTACTTC
TRBJ2-3,TRBD1,TRBV13,NA,CASSKGQGATTDTQYF,TGTGCCAGCAGCAAGGGACAGGGGGCGACCACAGATACGCAGTATTTT
TRBJ2-5,NA,TRBV28,NA,CASSLASQETQYF,TGTGCCAGCAGCTTGGCTTCACAAGAGACCCAGTACTTC
TRBJ1-4,NA,TRBV5-1,NA,CASSFGQNGEKLFF,TGCGCCAGCAGCTTCGGACAGAATGGGGAAAAACTGTTTTTT
TRBJ2-7,NA,TRBV7-9,NA,CASSSHWGGHYEQYF,TGTGCCAGCAGCTCCCACTGGGGGGGCCACTACGAGCAGTACTTC
TRBJ2-1,NA,TRBV19,NA,CASSIGGGLPNEQFF,TGTGCCAGTAGTATCGGCGGGGGCCTTCCAAATGAGCAGTTCTTC
TRBJ1-2,NA,TRBV25-1,NA,CASSQAGPHYGYTF,TGTGCCAGCAGCCAAGCAGGGCCCCACTATGGCTACACCTTC
TRBJ1-2,NA,TRBV28,NA,CASSFNPSGYTF,TGTGCCAGCAGTTTTAATCCAAGCGGCTACACCTTC
TRBJ2-5,NA,TRBV9,NA,CASSAASRGGETQYF,TGTGCCAGCAGCGCCGCTAGTCGAGGAGGGGAGACCCAGTACTTC
TRBJ2-7,TRBD1,TRBV19,NA,CASSLRTGGIYEQYF,TGTGCCAGTAGTCTTAGGACAGGGGGCATCTACGAGCAGTACTTC
TRBJ1-1,NA,TRBV5-6,NA,CASTAGVNTEAFF,TGTGCCAGCACGGCCGGAGTGAACACTGAAGCTTTCTTT
TRBJ1-6,NA,TRBV7-3,NA,CASSLMGGNNSPLHF,TGTGCCAGCAGCTTAATGGGGGGTAACAATTCACCCCTCCACTTT
TRBJ2-5,NA,TRBV9,few,CASSVGPGEEYQETQYF,TGTGCCAGCAGCGTAGGGCCCGGGGAAGAGTACCAAGAGACCCAGTACTTC
TRBJ2-3,NA,TRBV7-2,NA,CASTGGETDTQYF,TGTGCCAGTACCGGGGGAGAAACAGATACGCAGTATTTT
TRBJ2-3,TRBD1,TRBV4-1,NA,CASSQYTGQGVDTQYF,TGCGCCAGCAGCCAATATACCGGACAGGGGGTAGATACGCAGTATTTT
TRBJ1-6,NA,TRBV7-9,NA,CASSRYADYNSPLHF,TGTGCCAGCAGCCGATATGCAGACTATAATTCACCCCTCCACTTT
TRBJ2-1,TRBD2,TRBV4-1,few,CASSRRGTGAGGDNEQFF,TGCGCCAGCAGCCGGAGGGGGACCGGGGCGGGGGGAGACAATGAGCAGTTCTTC
TRBJ1-5,TRBD1,TRBV19,NA,CASSSGTGGNLNQPQHF,TGTGCCAGTAGTTCCGGGACAGGGGGTAACTTGAATCAGCCCCAGCATTTT
TRBJ1-6,NA,TRBV7-3,NA,CASSPRQRKNSPLHF,TGTGCCAGCAGCCCCAGACAGAGGAAGAATTCACCCCTCCACTTT
TRBJ1-5,NA,TRBV6-5,NA,CASRPLGQPNQPQHF,TGTGCCAGCAGACCCCTTGGGCAGCCCAATCAGCCCCAGCATTTT
TRBJ1-5,NA,TRBV19,NA,CASSEGRQLNQPQHF,TGTGCCAGTAGTGAAGGGAGGCAGCTGAATCAGCCCCAGCATTTT
TRBJ2-5,NA,TRBV18,once,CASSERGSQETQYF,TGTGCCAGCTCAGAGAGGGGGTCGCAAGAGACCCAGTACTTC
TRBJ1-4,TRBD1,TRBV18,NA,CASSPRQGPNEKLFF,TGTGCCAGCTCACCTCGACAGGGGCCTAATGAAAAACTGTTTTTT
TRBJ2-2,NA,TRBV28,NA,CASSFNPDSTGELFF,TGTGCCAGCAGTTTCAATCCAGACAGCACCGGGGAGCTGTTTTTT
TRBJ1-6,NA,TRBV18,NA,CASSPRSGEGSPLHF,TGTGCCAGCTCACCACGTTCAGGGGAGGGTTCACCCCTCCACTTT
TRBJ1-3,TRBD1,TRBV6-5,NA,CASSYRTGDRNTIYF,TGTGCCAGCAGTTACCGGACAGGGGATAGAAACACCATATATTTT
TRBJ2-1,NA,TRBV9,NA,CASSVGANEQFF,TGTGCCAGCAGCGTAGGTGCGAATGAGCAGTTCTTC
TRBJ1-5,NA,TRBV19,NA,CASSFGGQPQHF,TGTGCCAGTAGTTTTGGAGGCCAGCCCCAGCATTTT
TRBJ1-1,NA,TRBV6-1,NA,CASTTGPQGNTEAFF,TGTGCCAGCACCACAGGGCCTCAGGGGAACACTGAAGCTTTCTTT
TRBJ1-2,TRBD1,TRBV28,NA,CASIPSGGRSNYGYTF,TGTGCCAGCATCCCGTCAGGGGGACGAAGTAACTATGGCTACACCTTC
TRBJ2-3,NA,TRBV19,NA,CASSILRGGTDTQYF,TGTGCCAGTAGTATTTTGCGGGGCGGCACAGATACGCAGTATTTT
TRBJ2-5,NA,TRBV19,NA,CASSGRTAQETQYF,TGTGCCAGTAGTGGTCGGACAGCTCAAGAGACCCAGTACTTC
TRBJ2-7,NA,TRBV7-8,NA,CASSSTYEQYF,TGTGCCAGCAGTTCCACCTACGAGCAGTACTTC
TRBJ1-5,NA,TRBV10-2,few,CASRQGGNSNQPQHF,TGCGCCAGCAGACAGGGTGGGAATAGCAATCAGCCCCAGCATTTT
TRBJ2-2,TRBD1,TRBV4-1,NA,CASSLTGGNTGELFF,TGCGCCAGCAGCCTGACAGGGGGCAACACCGGGGAGCTGTTTTTT
TRBJ1-1,NA,TRBV7-9,NA,CASSLDSVNTEAFF,TGTGCCAGCAGCTTAGACTCGGTGAACACTGAAGCTTTCTTT
TRBJ2-3,NA,TRBV6-5,NA,CASSRDLASIPGYF,TGTGCCAGCAGTAGGGACTTAGCTTCTATACCGGGGTATTTT